A selection of T cell receptor beta chains follows, all from one sample in a study of spatial heterogeneity in lung cancer. Via MiXCR, TCRdb re-called the 5' RACE reads, giving one row per CDR3 protein. This sample yields around 520 distinct CDR3 sequences, of which more than 15% are seen a single time; around 25% belongs to the top ten. Here the sequenced sample was lung tumor tissue, taken at surgery. The source is a female donor with early-stage non-small cell lung cancer. Both conserved end residues are part of each CDR3. The D gene is left open where the match is weak. The size of a clone is reported for some rows only, either as once, few or many, or as a class for expanded clones.

d_call | cdr3_length | j_call | clone_size | v_call | cdr3_nt | cdr3_aa
TRBD2 | 16 | TRBJ2-7 | NA | TRBV30 | TGTGCCTGGAGTTCCTTTCTAGCGGGCTATTCCTACGAGCAGTACTTC | CAWSSFLAGYSYEQYF
NA | 13 | TRBJ2-1 | medium-sized | TRBV7-2 | TGTGCCAGCAGCTTCGGGTACGGCAATGAGCAGTTCTTC | CASSFGYGNEQFF
NA | 14 | TRBJ1-2 | NA | TRBV7-2 | TGTGCCAGCAGCTTAACCCCGGGCCCCTCTGGCTACACCTTC | CASSLTPGPSGYTF
TRBD1 | 15 | TRBJ2-5 | large | TRBV3-1 | TGTGCCAGCAGCCTCCGGGACAGGGGGCAAGAGACCCAGTACTTC | CASSLRDRGQETQYF
NA | 17 | TRBJ2-2 | large | TRBV7-2 | TGTGCCAGCAGCTTAAGTAACAGGGCGACTAACACCGGGGAGCTGTTTTTT | CASSLSNRATNTGELFF
NA | 14 | TRBJ2-1 | NA | TRBV7-3 | TGTGCCAGCAGCTTAACGTCGGCTAGCTCTGAGCAGTTCTTC | CASSLTSASSEQFF
TRBD1 | 21 | TRBJ1-1 | medium-sized | TRBV28 | TGTGCCAGCAGGTCGGCTCGGGTGAGGGGGACAGGGGCGATTATGAACACTGAAGCTTTCTTT | CASRSARVRGTGAIMNTEAFF
TRBD2 | 15 | TRBJ2-3 | large | TRBV7-6 | TGTGCCAGCAGCTTAAGTAGCGGGGGGACAGATACGCAGTATTTT | CASSLSSGGTDTQYF
TRBD2 | 16 | TRBJ2-5 | medium-sized | TRBV4-2 | TGTGCCAGCAGCCAAGACGGCGGGGGGGATTTTGAGACCCAGTACTTC | CASSQDGGGDFETQYF
NA | 16 | TRBJ2-3 | few | TRBV24-1 | TGTGCCACCAGTGTTCGGGACTCACTCTTCACAGATACGCAGTATTTT | CATSVRDSLFTDTQYF
NA | 13 | TRBJ2-6 | large | TRBV10-3 | TGTGCCATCAGTTTTGGTGGGGCCAACGTCCTGACTTTC | CAISFGGANVLTF
TRBD1 | 14 | TRBJ1-5 | NA | TRBV11-2 | TGTGCCAGCAGCCCGGGACAGCACAATCAGCCCCAGCATTTT | CASSPGQHNQPQHF
NA | 12 | TRBJ1-3 | large | TRBV7-2 | TGTGCCAGCAGCTCGGAGAGAAACACCATATATTTT | CASSSERNTIYF
NA | 14 | TRBJ2-5 | medium-sized | TRBV7-8 | TGTGCCAGCAGCTTAATAGTCTTAGGAGAGACCCAGTACTTC | CASSLIVLGETQYF
TRBD1 | 15 | TRBJ1-1 | few | TRBV5-1 | TGCGCCAGTGGGGGACAGGGCAGCTTGAACACTGAAGCTTTCTTT | CASGGQGSLNTEAFF
NA | 15 | TRBJ2-3 | NA | TRBV11-2 | TGTGCCAGCAGCTTCACAGGGACGGCAACAGATACGCAGTATTTT | CASSFTGTATDTQYF
NA | 15 | TRBJ2-2 | NA | TRBV29-1 | TGCAGCGTGATTTTGGGTCTGGCGGTCCCCGGGGAGCTGTTTTTT | CSVILGLAVPGELFF
NA | 15 | TRBJ2-6 | large | TRBV7-3 | TGTGCCAGCAGCTTAACAGGGTCTGGGGCCAACGTCCTGACTTTC | CASSLTGSGANVLTF
TRBD2 | 18 | TRBJ2-1 | large | TRBV10-3 | TGTGCCATCAGCAAACCTGGGGGACTAGGGTCGGGCGGCGGGCGGCAGTTCTTC | CAISKPGGLGSGGGRQFF
TRBD1 | 13 | TRBJ2-7 | NA | TRBV20-1 | TGCAGTGCTGCCCGGACAGGGAGCTACGAGCAGTACTTC | CSAARTGSYEQYF
NA | 14 | TRBJ2-7 | large | TRBV11-3 | TGTGCCAGCAGCTTAGGCCCCGCCTCCTACGAGCAGTACTTC | CASSLGPASYEQYF
TRBD2 | 16 | TRBJ2-4 | large | TRBV27 | TGTGCCAGCAGTTTTGGAGCGGGGGCCCCCAAAAACATTCAGTACTTC | CASSFGAGAPKNIQYF
NA | 11 | TRBJ2-7 | hyperexpanded | TRBV28 | TGTGCCAGCATTCAGGACTACGAGCAGTACTTC | CASIQDYEQYF